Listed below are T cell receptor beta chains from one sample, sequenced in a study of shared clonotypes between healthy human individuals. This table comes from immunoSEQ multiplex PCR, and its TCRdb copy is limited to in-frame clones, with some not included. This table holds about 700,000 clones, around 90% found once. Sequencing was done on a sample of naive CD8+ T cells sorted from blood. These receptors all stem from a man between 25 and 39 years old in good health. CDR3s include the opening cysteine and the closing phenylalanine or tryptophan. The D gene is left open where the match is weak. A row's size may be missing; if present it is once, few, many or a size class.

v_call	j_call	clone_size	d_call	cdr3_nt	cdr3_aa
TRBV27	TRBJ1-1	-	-	TGTGCCAGCAGTTTCATGCCCCCAGGGATTCGGAACACTGAAGCTTTCTTT	CASSFMPPGIRNTEAFF
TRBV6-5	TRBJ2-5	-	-	TGTGCCAGCGGGAACCGGGGACTCAGGGAGACCCAGTACTTC	CASGNRGLRETQYF
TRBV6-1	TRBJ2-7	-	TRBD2	TGTGCCAGCGATAAGGGACTAGCGGCCCACGAGCAGTACTTC	CASDKGLAAHEQYF
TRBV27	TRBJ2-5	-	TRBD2	TGTGCCAGCAGTCCCCCGGCTAGCGGGATCGAGACCCAGTACTTC	CASSPPASGIETQYF
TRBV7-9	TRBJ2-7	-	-	TGTGCCAGCAGCTTAGGAGGTGGGACAAGCTACGAGCAGTACTTC	CASSLGGGTSYEQYF
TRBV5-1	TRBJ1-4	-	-	TGCGCCAGCAGCTTGGGAGGGAATGAAAAACTGTTTTTT	CASSLGGNEKLFF
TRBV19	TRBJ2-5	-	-	TGTGCCAGTAGTACTTACAGCCAAGAGACCCAGTACTTC	CASSTYSQETQYF
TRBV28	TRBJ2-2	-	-	TGTGCCAGCAGTTTCCCCACCGGGGAGCTGTTTTTT	CASSFPTGELFF
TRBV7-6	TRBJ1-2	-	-	TGTGCCAGCGGGGACGTGGGGCCAATGCTGGTAAACTATGGCTACACCTTC	CASGDVGPMLVNYGYTF
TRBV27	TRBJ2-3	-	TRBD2	TGTGCCAGCAGTTCTCAGCGGGAGACAGATACGCAGTATTTT	CASSSQRETDTQYF
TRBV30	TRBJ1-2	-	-	TGTGCCTGGAGTTCATGGACAAGGCACGGCTACACCTTC	CAWSSWTRHGYTF
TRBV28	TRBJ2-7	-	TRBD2	TGTGCCAGCAGCCATATGGAGAGGGGACTAGCGTCCTACGAGCAGTACTTC	CASSHMERGLASYEQYF
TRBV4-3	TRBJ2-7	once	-	TGCGCCAGCCCGGACCCTAGTATAGCCTACGAGCAGTACTTC	CASPDPSIAYEQYF
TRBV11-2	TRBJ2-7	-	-	TGTGCCAGCAGCCCGGGACCTTCCTACGAGCAGTACTTC	CASSPGPSYEQYF
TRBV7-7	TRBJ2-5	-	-	TGTGCCAGCAGCTTAGAGATGGGGGGACAAGAGACCCAGTACTTC	CASSLEMGGQETQYF
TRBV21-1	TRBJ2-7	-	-	TGTGCCAGCAGCAAAAGGAAGGCGCAGTACTTC	CASSKRKAQYF
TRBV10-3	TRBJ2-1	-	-	TGTGCCACCACGCCCATAGACAGCTCCTACAATGAGCAGTTCTTC	CATTPIDSSYNEQFF